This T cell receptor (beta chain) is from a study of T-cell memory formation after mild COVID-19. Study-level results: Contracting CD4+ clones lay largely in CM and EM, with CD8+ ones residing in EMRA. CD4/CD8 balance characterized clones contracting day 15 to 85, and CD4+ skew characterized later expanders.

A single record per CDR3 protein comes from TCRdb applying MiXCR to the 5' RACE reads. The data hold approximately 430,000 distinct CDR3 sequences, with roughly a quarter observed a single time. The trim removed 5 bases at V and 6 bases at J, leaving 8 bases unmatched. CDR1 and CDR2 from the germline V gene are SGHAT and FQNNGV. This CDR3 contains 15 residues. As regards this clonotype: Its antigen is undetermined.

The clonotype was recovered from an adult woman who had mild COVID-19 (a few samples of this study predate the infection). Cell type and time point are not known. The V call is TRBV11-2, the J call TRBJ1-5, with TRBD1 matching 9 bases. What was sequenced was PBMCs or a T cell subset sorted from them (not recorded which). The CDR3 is CASSRGTGLGQPQHF. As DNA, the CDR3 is TGTGCCAGCAGCCGAGGGACAGGGTTGGGTCAGCCCCAGCATTTT.